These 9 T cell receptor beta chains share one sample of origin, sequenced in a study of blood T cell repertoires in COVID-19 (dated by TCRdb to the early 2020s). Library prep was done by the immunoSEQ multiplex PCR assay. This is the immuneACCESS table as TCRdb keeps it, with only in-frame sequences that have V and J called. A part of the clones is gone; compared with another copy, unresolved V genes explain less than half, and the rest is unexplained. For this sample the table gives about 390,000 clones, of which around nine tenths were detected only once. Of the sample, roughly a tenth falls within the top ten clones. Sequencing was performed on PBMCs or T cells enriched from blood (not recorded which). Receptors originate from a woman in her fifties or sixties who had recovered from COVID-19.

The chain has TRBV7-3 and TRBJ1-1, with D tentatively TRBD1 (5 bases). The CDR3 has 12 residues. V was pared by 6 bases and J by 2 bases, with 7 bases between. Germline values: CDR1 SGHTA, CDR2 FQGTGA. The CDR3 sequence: CASRDTNTEAFF. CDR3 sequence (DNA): TGTGCCAGCAGGGACACAAACACTGAAGCTTTCTTT.

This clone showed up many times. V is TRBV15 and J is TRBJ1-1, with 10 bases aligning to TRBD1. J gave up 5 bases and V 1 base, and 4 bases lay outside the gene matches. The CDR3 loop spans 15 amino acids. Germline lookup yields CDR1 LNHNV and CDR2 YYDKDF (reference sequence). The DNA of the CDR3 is TGTGCCACCAGCAGAGGGACAGGGGGGTATACTGAAGCTTTCTTT. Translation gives CATSRGTGGYTEAFF.

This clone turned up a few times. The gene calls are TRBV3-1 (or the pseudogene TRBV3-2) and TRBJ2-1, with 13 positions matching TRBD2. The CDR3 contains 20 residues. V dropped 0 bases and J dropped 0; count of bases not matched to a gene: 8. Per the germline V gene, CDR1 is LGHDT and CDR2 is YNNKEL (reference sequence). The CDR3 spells CASSQEHPGLAGSSYNEQFF. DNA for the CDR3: TGTGCCAGCAGCCAAGAGCACCCGGGACTAGCGGGGAGCTCCTACAATGAGCAGTTCTTC.

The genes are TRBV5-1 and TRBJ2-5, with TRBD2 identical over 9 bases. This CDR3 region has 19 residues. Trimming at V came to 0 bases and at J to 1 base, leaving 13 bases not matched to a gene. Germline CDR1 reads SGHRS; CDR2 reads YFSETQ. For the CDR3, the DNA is TGCGCCAGCAGCTTGGCCGGGCGGGGGGGCCGCATCCCCCAAGAGACCCAGTACTTC. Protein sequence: CASSLAGRGGRIPQETQYF.

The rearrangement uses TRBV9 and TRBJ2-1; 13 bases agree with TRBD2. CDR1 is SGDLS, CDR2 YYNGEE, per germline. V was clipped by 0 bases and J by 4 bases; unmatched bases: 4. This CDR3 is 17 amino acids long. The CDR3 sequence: CASSVAWTSGGYNEQFF. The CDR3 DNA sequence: TGTGCCAGCAGCGTAGCTTGGACTAGCGGGGGTTACAATGAGCAGTTCTTC. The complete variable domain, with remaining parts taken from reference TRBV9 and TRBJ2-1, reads DSGVTQTPKHLITATGQRVTLRCSPRSGDLSVYWYQQSLDQGLQFLIQYYNGEERAKGNILERFSAQQFPDLHSELNLSSLELGDSALYFCASSVAWTSGGYNEQFFGPGTRLTVL.

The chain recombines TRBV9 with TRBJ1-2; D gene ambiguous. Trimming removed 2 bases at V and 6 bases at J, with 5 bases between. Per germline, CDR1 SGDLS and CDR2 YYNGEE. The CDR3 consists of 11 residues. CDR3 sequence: CASSVEDGYTF. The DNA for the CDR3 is TGTGCCAGCAGCGTCGAGGATGGCTACACCTTC.

The CDR3 spells CASSPGQGLDTGELFF. The DNA for the CDR3 is TGCGCCAGCAGCCCCGGACAGGGGTTGGACACCGGGGAGCTGTTTTTT. V is TRBV5-1 and J is TRBJ2-2, with TRBD1 matching over 9 bases. V shed 4 bases and J 3 bases; nucleotides not matched to a gene: 7. CDR3 size: 16 residues. Germline V gene data show CDR1 as SGHRS and CDR2 as YFSETQ.

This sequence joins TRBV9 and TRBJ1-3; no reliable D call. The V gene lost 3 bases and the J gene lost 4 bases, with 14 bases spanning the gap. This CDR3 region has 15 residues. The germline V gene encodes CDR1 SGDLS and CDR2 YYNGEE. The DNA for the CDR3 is TGTGCCAGCAGCGAGTTCTACGGGTCCGGAAACACCATATATTTT. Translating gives CASSEFYGSGNTIYF.

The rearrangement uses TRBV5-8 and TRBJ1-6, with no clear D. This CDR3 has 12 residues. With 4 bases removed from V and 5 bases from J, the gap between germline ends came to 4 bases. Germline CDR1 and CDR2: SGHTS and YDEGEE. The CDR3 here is CASSTNNSPLHF. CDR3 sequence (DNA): TGTGCCAGCAGCACAAATAATTCACCCCTCCACTTT. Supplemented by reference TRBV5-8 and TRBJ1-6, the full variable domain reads EAGVTQSPTHLIKTRGQQATLRCSPISGHTSVYWYQQALGLGLQFLLWYDEGEERNRGNFPPRFSGRQFPNYSSELNVNALELEDSALYLCASSTNNSPLHFGNGTRLTVT.